These 5 T cell receptor beta chains were all obtained from the same sample, sequenced in a study of control samples from healthy donors and cancer patients. Assay used: immunoSEQ multiplex PCR; TCRdb lists only in-frame clones, some missing. The sample includes 15,000 to 20,000 clones, roughly 84% of them seen just once. The sample comprised PBMCs. These receptors all stem from a woman in her 70s with colorectal cancer.

The chain links TRBV7-2 to TRBJ1-1; maybe TRBD1 (5 bases). The CDR3 sequence is 15 residues long. Trimming left V 5 bases short and J 3 bases short, with 16 bases between. CDR1 and CDR2 (germline): SGHTA, FQGNSA. CDR3 in DNA: TGTGCCAGCAGCCCTCCGGGACGGGGGGACACTGAAGCTTTCTTT. It encodes CASSPPGRGDTEAFF.

The gene calls are TRBV9 and TRBJ2-5; D gene unclear. Trimming left V 4 bases short and J 1 base short, with 14 bases between. CDR3 length: 15 residues. CDR1 SGDLS and CDR2 YYNGEE come from the germline V gene. The CDR3 sequence: CASSPGGRSQETQYF. CDR3 nucleotide sequence: TGTGCCAGCAGCCCAGGCGGACGGTCCCAAGAGACCCAGTACTTC.

V and J are TRBV5-6 and TRBJ2-3; D is uncertain. This CDR3 region has 16 residues. In germline, CDR1 is SGHDT, CDR2 YYEEEE. V was trimmed by 1 base and J by 0 bases, leaving 12 bases between them. The CDR3 DNA reads as TGTGCCAGCAGCTTGATCCTGTCGACTAGCACAGATACGCAGTATTTT. This gives the protein CASSLILSTSTDTQYF.

This chain joins TRBV6-5 and TRBJ2-7; D perhaps matches TRBD2 (7 bases). The CDR3 runs to 14 residues. V lost 7 bases to trimming and J lost 7 bases, with 20 bases between them. Per germline, CDR1 MNHEY and CDR2 SVGAGI. CDR3 sequence (DNA): TGTGCCAGCACCGAGGGGGGGACAAGGTGGGAGCAGTACTTC. Translating gives CASTEGGTRWEQYF.

This clone was counted between two and nine times. V gene TRBV6-5 combines with J gene TRBJ1-5, with 10 bases lining up with TRBD1. The V gene end was trimmed by 2 bases and the J gene end by 2 bases; junction bases not matched to a gene: 0. CDR1 and CDR2 from the germline V gene are MNHEY and SVGAGI. The CDR3 has 15 residues. The CDR3 DNA follows: TGTGCCAGCAGTTACGGGACAGGGGGCAATCAGCCCCAGCATTTT. Residues: CASSYGTGGNQPQHF.